This T cell receptor (beta chain) was sequenced during a study of CD8 T cells in Susac syndrome. Random hexamers served to reverse transcribe roughly 0.45 to 1 ug RNA. TCRdb redid the calling of the immunoSEQ multiplex PCR reads with MiXCR, one entry per CDR3 protein. The top ten hold about 0.095% of the sample, which has under 200,000 distinct CDR3 sequences, 85% to 95% seen once. Germline CDR1 and CDR2: SGHRS and YFSETQ. This CDR3 is 15 amino acids long. Trimming took off 0 bases at V and 3 bases at J, with 10 bases between the two ends. The clonotype was recovered from a human donor in good health. The chain is built from TRBV5-1 and TRBJ2-4, with D perhaps TRBD1 (6 bases). The sequenced sample consisted of CD4+ T cells from PBMCs. DNA for the CDR3: TGCGCCAGCAGCTTGGCGCTAGGGGGCAAAAACATTCAGTACTTC. The encoded protein is CASSLALGGKNIQYF. The full variable domain, in which reference TRBV5-1 and TRBJ2-4 provide the parts outside the CDR3, is KAGVTQTPRYLIKTRGQQVTLSCSPISGHRSVSWYQQTPGQGLQFLFEYFSETQRNKGNFPGRFSGRQFSNSRSEMNVSTLELGDSALYLCASSLALGGKNIQYFGAGTRLSVL.